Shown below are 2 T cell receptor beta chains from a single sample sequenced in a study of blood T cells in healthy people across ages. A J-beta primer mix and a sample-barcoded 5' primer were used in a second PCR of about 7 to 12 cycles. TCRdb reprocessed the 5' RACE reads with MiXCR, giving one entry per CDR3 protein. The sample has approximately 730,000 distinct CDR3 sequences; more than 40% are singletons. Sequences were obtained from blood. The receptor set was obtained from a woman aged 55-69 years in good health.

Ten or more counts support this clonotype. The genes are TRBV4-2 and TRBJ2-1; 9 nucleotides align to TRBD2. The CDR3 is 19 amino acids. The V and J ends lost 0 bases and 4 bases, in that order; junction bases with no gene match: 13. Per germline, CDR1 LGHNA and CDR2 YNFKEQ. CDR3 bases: TGTGCCAGCAGCCAAGATAGGGCGCTTGGGCTAGCGGGGTACAATGAGCAGTTCTTC. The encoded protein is CASSQDRALGLAGYNEQFF.

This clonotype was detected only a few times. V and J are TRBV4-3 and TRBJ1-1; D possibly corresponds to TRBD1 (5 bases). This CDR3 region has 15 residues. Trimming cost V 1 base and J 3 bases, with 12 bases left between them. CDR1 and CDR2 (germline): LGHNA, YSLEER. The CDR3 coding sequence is TGCGCCAGCAGCCAAGGGTTGAGGGGTGACACTGAAGCTTTCTTT. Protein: CASSQGLRGDTEAFF.